The T cell receptor (beta chain) described here comes from a study of T cells in Graves' hyperthyroidism and ophthalmopathy. V was pared by 4 bases and J by 11 bases, with 11 bases between. The CDR3 spans 11 residues. Amplification targeted TCR beta CDR3 regions from RNA transcripts. TCR CDR3 underwent first-round RT-PCR with the HTBI primer set. TCRdb called the multiplex PCR reads again in MiXCR, with one record for every CDR3 protein. Altogether some 250,000 distinct CDR3 sequences are present, around 15% being singletons, with the ten largest covering 30%. This receptor was taken from a woman aged 50 to 65 with Graves' hyperthyroidism that later progressed to Graves' ophthalmopathy. Material for sequencing was blood. The chain has TRBV12-3 or TRBV12-4 and TRBJ1-1; D is unresolved. CDR3 DNA sequence: TGTGCCAGCAGTTCAGGCTCGAGGGCTTTCTTT. Translating it yields CASSSGSRAFF.